The clone carrying this T cell receptor (beta chain) was counted only a few times. The CDR3 extends over 13 amino acids. Germline values: CDR1 SGHRS, CDR2 YFSETQ. V lost 4 bases to trimming and J lost 3 bases, with 10 bases between them. This entry is derived from a study of T-cell memory formation after mild COVID-19. Each CDR3 protein gets one entry after TCRdb re-called the 5' RACE reads with MiXCR. The sample holds about 320,000 distinct CDR3 sequences, around an eighth seen once. The chain is built from TRBV5-1 and TRBJ2-5, with D unresolved. Sequenced input: PBMCs or a T cell subset sorted from them (not recorded which). This receptor was obtained from a man aged 18 to 29 who had mild COVID-19 (a few samples of this study predate the infection). Cell type and time point are not known. The CDR3 coding sequence is TGCGCCAGCAGCAAACCCCTCAAAGAGACCCAGTACTTC. Its translation is CASSKPLKETQYF. The variable domain in full, with the rest retrieved from reference TRBV5-1 and TRBJ2-5, is KAGVTQTPRYLIKTRGQQVTLSCSPISGHRSVSWYQQTPGQGLQFLFEYFSETQRNKGNFPGRFSGRQFSNSRSEMNVSTLELGDSALYLCASSKPLKETQYFGPGTRLLVL.